The present entry profiles one TCR beta chain with its context. Its cognate antigen is unknown. Profiling relied on immunoSEQ multiplex PCR, and the TCRdb table lists in-frame clones only, not all of them. Of nearly 90,000 clones in the sample, roughly four fifths are singletons; the top ten hold about a sixth. This record belongs to a study of graft-versus-host responses after intestinal transplantation. Overall study context: The whole recipient group had anti-thymocyte globulin induction followed by tacrolimus and steroids for three to four years.

The germline CDR1 and CDR2 sequences are LGHNA and YNFKEQ. Trimming pared 1 base from V and 6 bases from J, leaving 10 bases between. The CDR3 runs 14 residues. The receptor comes from a human donor who received an intestinal transplant. Source: unstimulated CD8+ T cells sorted from spleen or lymph node cells, taken before intestinal transplant. This chain connects TRBV4-2 to TRBJ1-5; maybe TRBD1 (5 bases). DNA of the CDR3: TGTGCCAGCAGCCAAGTTCAGGGAAGTCAGCCCCAGCATTTT. It yields the protein CASSQVQGSQPQHF.